One sample yielded the 29 T cell receptor beta chains listed below, sequenced in a study of CD8+ T cells in alopecia areata. Treatment denoted: oral pan-JAK inhibitor, 5-10 mg twice daily. Extraction of RNA preceded its reverse transcription into cDNA, which served as the sequencing template. Sequenced by immunoSEQ multiplex PCR; TCRdb stores in-frame clones only, minus some. The repertoire has 98,000 or so clones, 60% to 65% of them found once; the top ten carry around 15%. This specimen was CD8+ T cells sorted from blood, taken at week 4, from a patient treated with tofacitinib. The source is a human donor with alopecia areata.

The V call is TRBV6-5, the J call TRBJ2-5; 10 bases align to TRBD2. CDR1 is MNHEY, CDR2 SVGAGI, per germline. The ends lost 5 bases at V and 4 bases at J; junction bases unmatched: 4. The CDR3 contains 14 residues. CDR3 bases: TGTGCCAGCAGTCCTGGACTAGCGGCAGAGACCCAGTACTTC. It yields the protein CASSPGLAAETQYF.

The rearrangement links TRBV2 to TRBJ1-2; 7 bases are shared with TRBD1. This CDR3 comprises 14 residues. Germline CDR1 is SNHLY and CDR2 is FYNNEI. Trimming took 4 bases from V and 4 from J; bases not matched to a gene: 6. In nucleotides, the CDR3 is TGTGCCAGCAGTGGGGCAGGGGGTAGCTATGGCTACACCTTC. It codes for CASSGAGGSYGYTF. The full variable domain, its missing parts supplied by reference TRBV2 and TRBJ1-2, is EPEVTQTPSHQVTQMGQEVILRCVPISNHLYFYWYRQILGQKVEFLVSFYNNEISEKSEIFDDQFSVERPDGSNFTLKIRSTKLEDSAMYFCASSGAGGSYGYTFGSGTRLTVV.

The chain joins TRBV7-2 to TRBJ2-7; D call uncertain. V was shortened by 2 bases and J by 0 bases, with 14 bases between the two germline ends. The CDR3 has 16 amino acids. The germline gives CDR1 SGHTA, CDR2 FQGNSA. Here the CDR3 reads CASSLPDSGSSYEQYF. CDR3 in DNA: TGTGCCAGCAGCTTACCGGATTCAGGAAGCTCCTACGAGCAGTACTTC.

The gene calls are TRBV29-1 and TRBJ1-4; D uncertain. V lost 1 base, J lost 8 bases, and 20 bases lay in between. The germline gives CDR1 SQVTM, CDR2 ANQGSEA. This CDR3 spans 16 amino acids. The CDR3 reads CSVEVSDMHAGEKLFF. CDR3 in DNA: TGCAGCGTTGAAGTAAGCGACATGCACGCGGGAGAAAAACTGTTTTTT.

This CDR3 is CSVSGGEMNTEAFF. The CDR3 DNA reads as TGCAGCGTTTCAGGGGGGGAGATGAACACTGAAGCTTTCTTT. The rearrangement links TRBV29-1 to TRBJ1-1; 7 bases are shared with TRBD1. After removal of 5 bases from V and 0 bases from J, the junction contained 6 bases not matched to a gene. The length of the CDR3 is 14 residues. The germline V gene has CDR1 SQVTM and CDR2 ANQGSEA.

J is TRBJ2-1 and V is TRBV27; possibly TRBD2 for D (6 bases). V dropped 3 bases and J dropped 15 bases, with 18 bases sitting between them. Germline V gene lookup returns CDR1 MNHEY and CDR2 SMNVEV (reference sequence). The CDR3 runs 13 residues. In DNA, the CDR3 is TGTGCCAGCAGTTTGTCTGACCCTAGCGTCCGGTTCTTC. Translation gives CASSLSDPSVRFF.

V is TRBV5-6 and J is TRBJ1-5; D unclear. From germline, CDR1 is SGHDT and CDR2 YYEEEE. The CDR3 sequence is 14 residues long. The ends were cut back, 0 bases at V and 3 bases at J, with 7 bases in the middle. For the CDR3, the DNA is TGTGCCAGCAGCTTGGATGGCTTCAATCAGCCCCAGCATTTT. Its protein product is CASSLDGFNQPQHF.

The rearrangement joins TRBV19 to TRBJ1-5, with TRBD1 as a possible D gene (6 bases). In germline, CDR1 is LNHDA, CDR2 SQIVND (reference sequence). The CDR3 length is 17 residues. The germline V and J ends were trimmed by 2 bases and 0 bases, with 14 bases remaining between them. CDR3 DNA sequence: TGTGCCAGTAGTATAAAAGGACAGACGGATAGCAATCAGCCCCAGCATTTT. This encodes CASSIKGQTDSNQPQHF.

This chain links TRBV7-8 with TRBJ1-2; D is undetermined. Trimming left V 0 bases short and J 1 base short, with 6 bases between. CDR3 length: 14 amino acids. Germline lookup yields CDR1 SGHVS and CDR2 FQNEAQ. Here the CDR3 reads CASSLAPGNYGYTF. Here the CDR3 DNA reads TGTGCCAGCAGCTTAGCACCGGGTAACTATGGCTACACCTTC. Looking up the rest from reference TRBV7-8 and TRBJ1-2 gives the full variable domain: GAGVSQSPRYKVAKRGQDVALRCDPISGHVSLFWYQQALGQGPEFLTYFQNEAQLDKSGLPSDRFFAERPEGSVSTLKIQRTQQEDSAVYLCASSLAPGNYGYTFGSGTRLTVV.

V and J are TRBV5-6 and TRBJ2-1, with 10 positions matching TRBD2. The ends lost 2 bases at V and 8 bases at J; junction bases unmatched: 7. Germline V gene lookup returns CDR1 SGHDT and CDR2 YYEEEE. The CDR3 totals 15 residues. The CDR3 DNA sequence: TGTGCCAGCAGCTTACCTAGCGGGAGTTGGGATGAGCAGTTCTTC. Translation: CASSLPSGSWDEQFF.

In this sample, this clone turned up a few times. The V and J genes are TRBV29-1 and TRBJ1-2; D uncertain. This CDR3 is 13 amino acids long. Germline V gene sequence: CDR1 SQVTM, CDR2 ANQGSEA. The V end lost 4 bases, the J end lost 8 bases, and 17 bases lay between the germline ends. The chain's CDR3 is CSVVEQGPGGYTF. The CDR3, as DNA: TGCAGCGTTGTCGAACAAGGCCCGGGGGGCTACACCTTC.

Only a few counts were recorded for this clone. J is TRBJ1-1 and V is TRBV5-5; D not resolved. The CDR3 extends over 14 amino acids. Germline V gene sequence: CDR1 SGHKS, CDR2 YYEKEE (reference sequence). V was clipped by 0 bases and J by 4 bases, with 10 bases between them. The CDR3 reads CASSLGDRVTEAFF. For the CDR3, the DNA is TGTGCCAGCAGCTTGGGGGATCGGGTCACTGAAGCTTTCTTT. Full variable domain (remainder filled in from reference TRBV5-5 and TRBJ1-1): DAGVTQSPTHLIKTRGQQVTLRCSPISGHKSVSWYQQVLGQGPQFIFQYYEKEERGRGNFPDRFSARQFPNYSSELNVNALLLGDSALYLCASSLGDRVTEAFFGQGTRLTVV.

This clone was detected a few times. V and J are TRBV30 and TRBJ2-3; the match to TRBD2 covers 9 bases. The CDR3 is 15 residues long. Unmatched junction bases numbered 8, after V lost 4 bases and J lost 3 bases. Germline CDR1 reads GTSNPN; CDR2 reads SVGIG (reference sequence). CDR3 nucleotides: TGTGCCTGGATGCGCGGGAGGGCGGGAACAGATACGCAGTATTTT. It specifies CAWMRGRAGTDTQYF.

This clone was observed a handful of times. The CDR3 region has the DNA TGTGCCAGCAGTGAATGGGGGCTTGGTAACACTGAAGCTTTCTTT. It is translated as CASSEWGLGNTEAFF. The gene calls are TRBV6-4 and TRBJ1-1, with a possible D match to TRBD1 (6 bases). The CDR3 extends over 15 amino acids. Germline-derived CDR1 and CDR2 are MRHNA and SNTAGT. Trimming took off 3 bases at V and 2 bases at J, with 13 bases between the two ends.

J is TRBJ2-1 and V is TRBV7-2; D is uncertain. V was shortened by 5 bases and J by 5 bases, with 13 bases between the two germline ends. The CDR3 totals 14 residues. Germline V CDR1 and CDR2: SGHTA, FQGNSA. The CDR3 reads CASSGSGGDNEQFF. The CDR3 nucleotides read TGTGCCAGCAGCGGATCGGGCGGAGACAATGAGCAGTTCTTC.

The chain employs TRBV7-9 and TRBJ2-7, with D perhaps matching TRBD2 (6 bases). The CDR3 loop spans 14 amino acids. Trimming took 3 bases from V and 6 from J, leaving 15 bases between them. Germline V gene data show CDR1 as SEHNR and CDR2 as FQNEAQ (reference sequence). For the CDR3, the DNA is TGTGCCAGCAGCTTGGAGGGATCATCGGGCGAGCAGTACTTC. Encoded protein: CASSLEGSSGEQYF.

The chain combines TRBV6-5 with TRBJ2-5, with a tentative D call TRBD2 (5 bases). The V gene's germline CDR1 is MNHEY and CDR2 SVGAGI. This CDR3 is built from 13 residues. Trimming removed 5 bases at V and 1 base at J, with 8 bases between. The CDR3 DNA is TGTGCCAGCAGTCCGGGAACCCAAGAGACCCAGTACTTC. It encodes CASSPGTQETQYF.

The genes are TRBV4-3 and TRBJ1-1; 7 nucleotides agree with TRBD1. This CDR3 is 15 amino acids long. Trimming took 1 base from V and 5 from J; bases not matched to a gene: 7. The germline gives CDR1 LGHNA, CDR2 YSLEER. The CDR3 region is CASSQVTGKGTEAFF. The CDR3 nucleotides read TGCGCCAGCAGCCAAGTGACAGGGAAGGGGACTGAAGCTTTCTTT.

The chain is built from TRBV9 and TRBJ2-1; D might be TRBD2 (5 bases). Trimming left V 7 bases short and J 3 bases short, with 14 bases between. The CDR3 is made up of 14 amino acids. The V gene's germline CDR1 is SGDLS and CDR2 YYNGEE. This CDR3 reads CASSRGRIYNEQFF. CDR3 DNA sequence: TGTGCCAGCTCTCGAGGGAGAATCTACAATGAGCAGTTCTTC.

V is TRBV6-1 and J is TRBJ2-3, with 11 bases identical to TRBD2. The CDR3 is 15 amino acids. Per germline, CDR1 MNHNS and CDR2 SASEGT. J was trimmed by 4 bases and V by 4 bases; bases with no gene match: 4. The CDR3 nucleotides are TGTGCCAGCAGTGGACTAGCGGGGCAATCAGATACGCAGTATTTT. Protein sequence: CASSGLAGQSDTQYF.

The chain carries TRBV7-2 and TRBJ2-1, with a possible D match to TRBD2 (6 bases). This CDR3 is built from 15 residues. Trimming stripped 5 bases from V and 2 bases from J, with 13 bases between. Germline lookup yields CDR1 SGHTA and CDR2 FQGNSA. The CDR3: CASSPTGVPYNEQFF. The DNA of the CDR3 is TGTGCCAGCAGCCCCACGGGGGTGCCCTACAATGAGCAGTTCTTC.

This clone has just a few counts. The chain recombines TRBV27 with TRBJ2-1; 7 positions agree with TRBD2. The length of the CDR3 is 14 residues. The germline CDR1 and CDR2 sequences are MNHEY and SMNVEV (reference sequence). With 6 bases clipped from V and 4 bases from J, the junction kept 6 bases outside the gene matches. This CDR3 reads CASRGLADYNEQFF. The DNA for the CDR3 is TGTGCCAGCAGGGGGCTAGCGGATTACAATGAGCAGTTCTTC.

This chain links TRBV4-3 with TRBJ2-3; D is unclear. Germline V CDR1 and CDR2: LGHNA, YSLEER. The CDR3 loop spans 14 amino acids. Trimming cost V 0 bases and J 2 bases, with 6 bases left between them. The CDR3 loop is CASSQDGVTDTQYF. The CDR3 DNA reads as TGCGCCAGCAGCCAAGATGGGGTCACAGATACGCAGTATTTT.

A few counts support this clone. The chain has TRBV29-1 and TRBJ2-5, with D unclear. The CDR3 length is 13 residues. CDR1 is SQVTM, CDR2 ANQGSEA, per germline. The V end was cut by 7 bases, the J end by 2 bases, with 14 bases between. CDR3 bases: TGCAGCGCCTCTCTTGCCCCACAAGAGACCCAGTACTTC. It yields the protein CSASLAPQETQYF.

CDR3 residues: CASRHSVYGTKGVQNIQYF. For the CDR3, the DNA is TGTGCCAGCAGACATTCCGTCTACGGGACAAAAGGGGTCCAAAACATTCAGTACTTC. The chain links TRBV28 to TRBJ2-4; TRBD1 might be the D (6 bases). Trimming stripped 6 bases from V and 5 bases from J, with 29 bases between. CDR3 size: 19 residues. Germline CDR1 and CDR2: MDHEN and SYDVKM.

The rearrangement links TRBV9 to TRBJ1-1; D not resolved. The germline gives CDR1 SGDLS, CDR2 YYNGEE. V lost 5 bases to trimming and J lost 0 bases, with 11 bases between them. CDR3 length equals 14 residues. CDR3 nucleotides: TGTGCCAGCAGTCCTCTGTCCATGAACACTGAAGCTTTCTTT. Translating it yields CASSPLSMNTEAFF.

In its sample, this clone was seen once. This chain links TRBV28 with TRBJ1-5, with D unresolved. In germline, CDR1 is MDHEN, CDR2 SYDVKM. V was shortened by 2 bases and J by 3 bases, with 11 bases between the two germline ends. The CDR3 has 15 residues. Written as DNA, the CDR3 is TGTGCCAGCAGTTTAGGGCAGGACCTCAATCAGCCCCAGCATTTT. Translated: CASSLGQDLNQPQHF.

This clone was detected only a few times. The rearrangement links TRBV6-5 to TRBJ2-2; TRBD2 matches 9 bases. The CDR3 is 15 amino acids. Germline loops: CDR1 MNHEY, CDR2 SVGAGI. V was clipped by 2 bases and J by 7 bases; unmatched bases: 5. CDR3 loop: CASSYEAGGFGELFF. The CDR3 DNA reads TGTGCCAGCAGTTACGAGGCGGGAGGGTTCGGGGAGCTGTTTTTT.

This clone appeared many times. The rearrangement links TRBV4-1 to TRBJ2-3; TRBD2 aligns across 9 bases. The germline V gene encodes CDR1 MGHRA and CDR2 YSYEKL. CDR3 length: 14 amino acids. Losses at the gene ends were 1 base for V and 13 bases for J; bases not matched to a gene: 9. CDR3 in amino acids: CASSQVDSGGQEYF. The CDR3 bases are TGCGCCAGCAGCCAAGTGGATAGCGGGGGTCAGGAGTATTTT.